Listed below are T cell receptor beta chains from one sample, sequenced in a study of cytomegalovirus exposure and HLA in healthy donors. The assay was immunoSEQ multiplex PCR, and TCRdb's table has in-frame clones only and misses some. The sample carries around 280,000 clones, over 85% recorded once. What was sequenced was PBMCs. The receptor source for this set is a woman younger than 35 in good health and CMV-seronegative. Both conserved end residues are part of each CDR3. The D gene is left open where the match is weak. Clone size is stated in some rows and not others, as once, few, many or a class when expanded.

v_gene,d_gene,j_gene,abundance,CDR3aa,CDR3nt
TRBV5-1,.,TRBJ1-1,.,CASSPPTVTEGEAFF,TGCGCCAGCAGCCCCCCAACTGTTACAGAGGGTGAAGCTTTCTTT
TRBV15,TRBD2,TRBJ2-7,.,CATSRGSRTSGGQSSYEQYF,TGTGCCACCAGCAGAGGGAGTAGGACTAGCGGGGGCCAAAGCTCCTACGAGCAGTACTTC
TRBV7-8,TRBD1,TRBJ2-7,.,CASSVGQEYEQYF,TGTGCCAGCAGCGTCGGACAGGAGTACGAGCAGTACTTC
TRBV9,TRBD2,TRBJ2-3,.,CASSASGGQGDTQYF,TGTGCCAGCAGCGCCTCGGGGGGGCAGGGAGATACGCAGTATTTT
TRBV9,TRBD1,TRBJ2-7,.,CASSPGTVPSYEQYF,TGTGCCAGCAGCCCGGGGACAGTACCCTCCTACGAGCAGTACTTC
TRBV28,.,TRBJ1-1,.,CASSSSTLGDTEAFF,TGTGCCAGCAGTTCTTCCACCCTCGGGGACACTGAAGCTTTCTTT
TRBV19,.,TRBJ2-7,.,CASSRMDTYEQYF,TGTGCCAGTAGTAGGATGGACACCTACGAGCAGTACTTC
TRBV18,TRBD1,TRBJ2-5,.,CASSPPKGQGRETQYF,TGTGCCAGCTCACCACCGAAGGGACAGGGCAGGGAGACCCAGTACTTC
TRBV5-1,.,TRBJ2-2,few,CASSLGTLNTGELFF,TGCGCCAGCAGCTTGGGTACTCTGAACACCGGGGAGCTGTTTTTT
TRBV7-8,.,TRBJ2-7,.,CASSLGGTSYEQYF,TGTGCCAGCAGCTTAGGAGGAACCTCCTACGAGCAGTACTTC
TRBV19,.,TRBJ1-1,few,CASITTGGTEAFF,TGTGCCAGTATCACTACCGGGGGCACTGAAGCTTTCTTT
TRBV7-9,.,TRBJ1-1,few,CASSPTMNTEAFF,TGTGCCAGCAGCCCGACAATGAACACTGAAGCTTTCTTT
TRBV19,.,TRBJ2-3,.,CASSRRGTDTQYF,TGTGCCAGTAGTCGGCGGGGCACAGATACGCAGTATTTT
TRBV7-9,TRBD1,TRBJ2-2,.,CASSQRDRAAGELFF,TGTGCCAGCAGCCAGAGGGACAGGGCGGCCGGGGAGCTGTTTTTT
TRBV28,.,TRBJ1-6,.,CASNPRAGSSYNSPLHF,TGTGCCAGCAACCCCCGGGCGGGTAGCTCCTATAATTCACCCCTCCACTTT
TRBV4-1,.,TRBJ1-5,.,CASSQVTNQPQHF,TGCGCCAGCAGCCAAGTGACTAATCAGCCCCAGCATTTT
TRBV5-5,.,TRBJ1-1,.,CASSLVVNTEAFF,TGTGCCAGCAGCTTGGTAGTCAACACTGAAGCTTTCTTT
TRBV10-3,TRBD2,TRBJ2-7,.,CAIMGTSTEQYF,TGTGCCATCATGGGGACTAGTACCGAGCAGTACTTC
TRBV27,.,TRBJ1-1,.,CASSDSLNTEAFF,TGTGCCAGCAGTGACAGTTTGAACACTGAAGCTTTCTTT
TRBV13,TRBD1,TRBJ1-2,.,CASSFSQGAYGYTF,TGTGCCAGCAGCTTCTCACAGGGGGCTTATGGCTACACCTTC
TRBV6-5,.,TRBJ2-7,.,CASSKGESYEQYF,TGTGCCAGCTCGAAGGGGGAGTCCTACGAGCAGTACTTC
TRBV13,.,TRBJ1-2,once,CASSLGADYGYTF,TGTGCCAGCAGCTTAGGGGCAGACTATGGCTACACCTTC
TRBV6-4,.,TRBJ2-1,.,CASSDGLWDEQFF,TGTGCCAGCAGTGACGGACTGTGGGATGAGCAGTTCTTC
TRBV6-6,.,TRBJ1-1,.,CASGREGTEAFF,TGTGCCAGCGGCAGGGAGGGCACTGAAGCTTTCTTT
TRBV5-1,TRBD1,TRBJ2-1,few,CASSLGAGGVNTLSLANNEQFF,TGCGCCAGCAGCTTGGGGGCAGGGGGCGTTAATACCTTATCCCTAGCAAACAATGAGCAGTTCTTC
TRBV9,TRBD1,TRBJ1-2,.,CASTRQGNGYTF,TGTGCCAGCACCCGACAGGGAAATGGCTACACCTTC
TRBV21-1,.,TRBJ1-2,.,CASSKAGGDYGYTF,TGTGCCAGCAGCAAAGCAGGGGGCGACTATGGCTACACCTTC
TRBV30,.,TRBJ1-4,.,CAWNGGNEKLFF,TGTGCCTGGAACGGGGGAAATGAAAAACTGTTTTTT
TRBV4-1,TRBD1,TRBJ2-7,.,CASSQDWDRYEQYF,TGCGCCAGCAGCCAAGATTGGGACAGGTACGAGCAGTACTTC
TRBV19,TRBD1,TRBJ1-6,.,CASSTGQGAGSPLHF,TGTGCCAGTAGTACGGGACAGGGGGCAGGATCACCCCTCCACTTT
TRBV7-2,.,TRBJ1-2,few,CASSLNRVYYGYTF,TGTGCCAGCAGCTTAAACAGGGTTTACTATGGCTACACCTTC
TRBV5-1,TRBD2,TRBJ2-1,.,CASSLGTSGGKGFF,TGCGCCAGCAGCTTGGGGACTAGCGGGGGGAAGGGGTTCTTC
TRBV19,.,TRBJ1-1,.,CASSIDPPGTEAFF,TGTGCCAGTAGTATAGACCCCCCGGGGACTGAAGCTTTCTTT
TRBV4-2,TRBD2,TRBJ2-7,.,CASSARGGADEQYF,TGTGCCAGCAGCGCCCGCGGGGGGGCGGACGAGCAGTACTTC
TRBV11-2,TRBD1,TRBJ2-2,.,CASSLVFWTGIGTGELFF,TGTGCCAGCAGCTTAGTTTTTTGGACAGGGATTGGCACCGGGGAGCTGTTTTTT
TRBV5-1,TRBD2,TRBJ2-7,.,CASSMGGTTSVEQYF,TGCGCCAGCAGCATGGGCGGGACTACGTCCGTCGAGCAGTACTTC
TRBV5-1,TRBD1,TRBJ2-7,.,CASSLGASGQGALYEQYF,TGCGCCAGCAGCTTGGGGGCCTCGGGACAGGGGGCTCTGTACGAGCAGTACTTC
TRBV5-6,.,TRBJ1-2,.,CASSWGLGDYGYTF,TGTGCCAGCAGCTGGGGACTTGGGGACTATGGCTACACCTTC
TRBV19,TRBD1,TRBJ1-1,.,CASSNTGTGANTEAFF,TGTGCCAGTAGTAATACCGGGACAGGGGCGAACACTGAAGCTTTCTTT
TRBV4-2,.,TRBJ1-2,.,CASSQEGSRGNGYTF,TGTGCCAGCAGCCAAGAGGGGAGCAGGGGAAATGGCTACACCTTC
TRBV10-3,TRBD1,TRBJ2-5,.,CAISGGQGRETQYF,TGTGCCATCAGTGGCGGACAGGGTAGGGAGACCCAGTACTTC
TRBV7-2,TRBD2,TRBJ2-5,.,CASSLVPSGGKETQYF,TGTGCCAGCAGCTTAGTGCCTAGCGGGGGAAAGGAGACCCAGTACTTC
TRBV5-5,TRBD1,TRBJ1-2,.,CASSHNDRGNYGYTF,TGTGCCAGCAGCCATAATGACAGGGGAAACTATGGCTACACCTTC
TRBV4-2,.,TRBJ2-7,.,CASSQGGSSLGYEQYF,TGTGCCAGCAGCCAGGGAGGTAGTTCCCTCGGCTACGAGCAGTACTTC
TRBV6-5,.,TRBJ2-3,.,CASRLVDFADTQYF,TGTGCCAGCAGACTCGTAGACTTCGCCGATACGCAGTATTTT
TRBV5-6,.,TRBJ1-2,.,CASSPLDRTIANYGYTF,TGTGCCAGCAGCCCCCTTGACAGGACGATCGCTAACTATGGCTACACCTTC
TRBV5-1,.,TRBJ2-5,.,CASSLAPGEETQYF,TGCGCCAGCAGCTTGGCCCCGGGAGAAGAGACCCAGTACTTC
TRBV6-6,TRBD1,TRBJ2-2,.,CASSYPTGGVTGELFF,TGTGCCAGCAGTTACCCCACAGGGGGCGTCACCGGGGAGCTGTTTTTT
TRBV19,.,TRBJ2-3,.,CASSNPGGSDSDTQYF,TGTGCCAGTAGTAATCCAGGGGGGTCTGACTCAGATACGCAGTATTTT